The 9 T cell receptor beta chains presented below share a single source sample, sequenced in a study of early T cells in non-severe SARS-CoV-2 infection. MiXCR was run by TCRdb on the 5' RACE reads, yielding one entry per CDR3 protein. The sample carries over 60,000 distinct CDR3 sequences, 9.5% recorded once. Material: whole blood. These receptors originate from an adult who was a healthcare worker with PCR-confirmed SARS-CoV-2 infection or an uninfected control (not recorded which).

V and J are TRBV11-3 and TRBJ1-1, with 10 bases that match TRBD1. The CDR3 length is 17 residues. V lost 5 bases, J lost 4 bases, and 13 bases stayed unmatched. Germline V CDR1 and CDR2: SGHNT, YENEEA. The CDR3 nucleotides read TGTGCCAGCAGCCCTGGGACAGGGGCGATCAGGGGCACTGAAGCTTTCTTT. This translates into CASSPGTGAIRGTEAFF.

This chain joins TRBV6-5 and TRBJ2-7, with D possibly being TRBD2 (6 bases). V gave up 4 bases and J gave up 8 bases, with 12 bases separating them. In germline, CDR1 is MNHEY, CDR2 SVGAGI. CDR3 length: 12 residues. The CDR3 region has the DNA TGTGCCAGCAGTTCTGGGGGGAATCAGCAGTACTTC. As protein: CASSSGGNQQYF.

This clonotype occurred a few times. The chain has TRBV4-3 and TRBJ2-5; 10 nucleotides align to TRBD1. The CDR3 loop spans 17 amino acids. V dropped 0 bases and J dropped 4; count of bases not matched to a gene: 8. Germline V lookup: CDR1 LGHNA, CDR2 YSLEER. CDR3 amino acids: CASSQDPGQGLGETQYF. Written as DNA, the CDR3 is TGCGCCAGCAGCCAAGATCCGGGACAGGGGTTAGGAGAGACCCAGTACTTC.

This clonotype was counted ten times or more. The V gene is TRBV29-1, the J gene TRBJ2-1, with TRBD2 matching 7 bases. V shed 3 bases and J 4 bases; nucleotides not matched to a gene: 9. In germline, CDR1 is SQVTM, CDR2 ANQGSEA. This CDR3 comprises 15 residues. Written as DNA, the CDR3 is TGCAGCGTTGAGTTCGGGGGGTACTCGTACAATGAGCAGTTCTTC. Amino acid sequence: CSVEFGGYSYNEQFF.

This clonotype was counted many times. The CDR3 sequence is CANRGDGTPSWEQYF. DNA of the CDR3: TGTGCCAACCGTGGAGACGGGACACCCTCCTGGGAGCAGTACTTC. The chain uses TRBV7-3 and TRBJ2-7; the D gene is possibly TRBD1 (6 bases). The CDR3 consists of 15 residues. V dropped 10 bases and J dropped 7 bases, with 26 bases sitting between them. Germline V gene sequence: CDR1 SGHTA, CDR2 FQGTGA.

The J gene is TRBJ1-5, the V gene TRBV25-1; TRBD1 matches 10 bases. The CDR3 contains 16 residues. Trimming removed 5 bases from V and 4 bases from J; junction bases left unmatched: 8. Per germline, CDR1 MGHDK and CDR2 SYGVNS. The CDR3, as DNA: TGTGCCAGCAGTCCTGTGACAGGGGGCCCTAATCAGCCCCAGCATTTT. Translation gives CASSPVTGGPNQPQHF. The complete variable domain, with remaining parts taken from reference TRBV25-1 and TRBJ1-5, reads EADIYQTPRYLVIGTGKKITLECSQTMGHDKMYWYQQDPGMELHLIHYSYGVNSTEKGDLSSESTVSRIRTEHFPLTLESARPSHTSQYLCASSPVTGGPNQPQHFGDGTRLSIL.

This clonotype was detected only a few times. For the CDR3, the DNA is TGTGCCAGCAGAACCGCGATAGGGACTGAAGCTTTCTTT. Its protein is CASRTAIGTEAFF. This chain joins TRBV12-3 or TRBV12-4 and TRBJ1-1; D not certain. This CDR3 has 13 residues. The V and J ends lost 6 bases and 5 bases respectively, with 13 bases between them.

This clonotype has more than one count but fewer than ten. The chain carries TRBV7-2 and TRBJ1-4; D remains ambiguous. The CDR3 extends over 13 amino acids. Germline V gene sequence: CDR1 SGHTA, CDR2 FQGNSA. The V and J ends lost 5 bases and 6 bases respectively, with 10 bases between them. CDR3 in amino acids: CASSRENYEKLFF. CDR3 DNA: TGTGCCAGCAGCCGCGAAAACTATGAAAAACTGTTTTTT.

This clonotype occurred many times. The CDR3 DNA reads TGCGCCAGCAGCTTGGGACAGCTACTCGATGAAAAACTGTTTTTT. Protein: CASSLGQLLDEKLFF. The chain combines TRBV5-1 with TRBJ1-4; tentatively, D is TRBD1 (5 bases). Germline assignment: CDR1 SGHRS and CDR2 YFSETQ. V lost 0 bases to trimming and J lost 6 bases, with 12 bases between them. The length of the CDR3 is 15 residues.